The 25 T cell receptor beta chains in this list originate from one sample, sequenced in a study of cytomegalovirus exposure and HLA in healthy donors. The PCR had 60 Vbeta and 13 Jbeta primers. TCRdb keeps only in-frame clones here, not all; method: immunoSEQ multiplex PCR. Its table lists around 140,000 clones. The sample was PBMCs. These receptors were obtained from a woman between 18 and 29 years old in good health and CMV-seronegative.

The chain recombines TRBV19 with TRBJ1-3; 9 positions agree with TRBD1. The V and J ends lost 3 bases and 8 bases, in that order; junction bases with no gene match: 8. The CDR3 is 15 residues long. Germline lookup yields CDR1 LNHDA and CDR2 SQIVND (reference sequence). This CDR3 is CASSITGQGEDTIYF. For the CDR3, the DNA is TGTGCCAGTAGTATCACGGGACAGGGTGAGGACACCATATATTTT. Variable domain in full (rest from reference TRBV19 and TRBJ1-3): DGGITQSPKYLFRKEGQNVTLSCEQNLNHDAMYWYRQDPGQGLRLIYYSQIVNDFQKGDIAEGYSVSREKKESFPLTVTSAQKNPTAFYLCASSITGQGEDTIYFGEGSWLTVV.

The chain joins TRBV29-1 to TRBJ2-1; the match to TRBD2 covers 7 bases. The V segment lost 3 bases and the J segment 8 bases; nucleotides outside the gene matches: 10. CDR1 and CDR2 (germline): SQVTM, ANQGSEA. This CDR3 spans 14 amino acids. CDR3 residues: CSVEFSSGGDEQFF. The CDR3 nucleotides read TGCAGCGTTGAGTTCTCTAGCGGCGGAGATGAGCAGTTCTTC.

The chain carries TRBV5-8 and TRBJ1-5, with D unresolved. The CDR3 consists of 14 residues. Germline CDR1 reads SGHTS; CDR2 reads YDEGEE. Trimming took 2 bases from V and 9 from J, leaving 15 bases between them. The DNA for the CDR3 is TGTGCCAGCAGCTTTTCTGGGCCACAAGGGCCCCAGCATTTT. As protein: CASSFSGPQGPQHF. Using reference TRBV5-8 and TRBJ1-5 for the parts outside the CDR3, the full variable domain is EAGVTQSPTHLIKTRGQQATLRCSPISGHTSVYWYQQALGLGLQFLLWYDEGEERNRGNFPPRFSGRQFPNYSSELNVNALELEDSALYLCASSFSGPQGPQHFGDGTRLSIL.

J is TRBJ2-1 and V is TRBV19; D is unclear. CDR3 size: 14 residues. Between the trimmed V and J ends, which lost 1 base and 5 bases, there was a span of 9 bases. CDR1 is LNHDA, CDR2 SQIVND, per germline (reference sequence). The CDR3, as DNA: TGTGCCAGTAGTATAGTTGTCCTTAACAATGAGCAGTTCTTC. It is translated as CASSIVVLNNEQFF.

V usage is TRBV30 and J usage is TRBJ2-4; D possibly corresponds to TRBD1 (5 bases). V dropped 5 bases and J dropped 2 bases, with 13 bases sitting between them. The CDR3 runs to 14 residues. In germline, CDR1 is GTSNPN, CDR2 SVGIG (reference sequence). The CDR3 loop is CAWALRGTKNIQYF. CDR3 nucleotide sequence: TGTGCCTGGGCCCTAAGGGGTACCAAAAACATTCAGTACTTC.

The rearrangement joins TRBV7-2 to TRBJ1-2, with TRBD1 matching 8 bases. The trim removed 3 bases at V and 7 bases at J, leaving 13 bases unmatched. In germline, CDR1 is SGHTA, CDR2 FQGNSA. This CDR3 spans 16 amino acids. This CDR3 is CASSFRAGGGRGGYTF. The CDR3 DNA reads TGTGCCAGCAGCTTCCGGGCAGGGGGCGGAAGAGGTGGCTACACCTTC.

This chain uses TRBV5-1 with TRBJ1-3; D unresolved. There are 16 residues in the CDR3. Germline lookup yields CDR1 SGHRS and CDR2 YFSETQ. V was trimmed by 1 base and J by 0 bases, leaving 11 bases between them. For the CDR3, the DNA is TGCGCCAGCAGCTTGACCCTACAGCTCTCTGGAAACACCATATATTTT. Amino acid sequence: CASSLTLQLSGNTIYF. Together with reference TRBV5-1 and TRBJ1-3, the CDR3 gives the full variable domain: KAGVTQTPRYLIKTRGQQVTLSCSPISGHRSVSWYQQTPGQGLQFLFEYFSETQRNKGNFPGRFSGRQFSNSRSEMNVSTLELGDSALYLCASSLTLQLSGNTIYFGEGSWLTVV.

The V and J genes are TRBV6-6 and TRBJ1-1; TRBD1 might be the D (6 bases). Germline assignment: CDR1 MNHNY and CDR2 SVGAGI (reference sequence). V lost 0 bases and J 3 bases, leaving 8 bases between the germline ends. The length of the CDR3 is 14 residues. The CDR3 DNA is TGTGCCAGCAGTTACTCGACAGGATACACTGAAGCTTTCTTT. It is translated as CASSYSTGYTEAFF.

The rearrangement joins TRBV4-2 to TRBJ2-4; unclear D gene. V was trimmed by 1 base and J by 6 bases, leaving 10 bases between them. The CDR3 has 14 residues. The germline gives CDR1 LGHNA, CDR2 YNFKEQ. The CDR3 nucleotides are TGTGCCAGCAGCCAAGGGTTCGAGGCAAACATTCAGTACTTC. Translated, it gives CASSQGFEANIQYF.

The chain employs TRBV6-5 and TRBJ2-5, with a possible D match to TRBD1 (6 bases). V gave up 5 bases and J gave up 0 bases, with 13 bases separating them. The CDR3 runs to 15 residues. Germline V gene sequence: CDR1 MNHEY, CDR2 SVGAGI. The CDR3 loop reads CASSTRTVHQETQYF. The CDR3 bases are TGTGCCAGCAGTACGAGGACAGTCCACCAAGAGACCCAGTACTTC.

The chain employs TRBV5-6 and TRBJ2-1; TRBD2 aligns across 9 bases. The CDR3 has 15 amino acids. V shed 5 bases, J shed 2 bases, and the junction held 5 bases outside the gene matches. Germline V gene sequence: CDR1 SGHDT, CDR2 YYEEEE. CDR3 region: CASRAGLAPYNEQFF. CDR3 nucleotide sequence: TGTGCCAGCAGGGCCGGACTAGCGCCCTACAATGAGCAGTTCTTC.

The genes are TRBV29-1 and TRBJ1-1; 9 bases line up with TRBD1. The CDR3 runs 11 residues. Germline values: CDR1 SQVTM, CDR2 ANQGSEA. J lost 9 bases, V lost 2 bases, and 1 base had no gene match. The CDR3 spells CSVEHRGQAFF. CDR3 sequence (DNA): TGCAGCGTTGAACACAGGGGGCAAGCTTTCTTT.

The rearrangement links TRBV5-6 to TRBJ2-7; the match to TRBD1 covers 7 bases. The germline V gene has CDR1 SGHDT and CDR2 YYEEEE. CDR3 length equals 15 residues. Losses at the gene ends were 0 bases for V and 3 bases for J; bases not matched to a gene: 6. CDR3 protein: CASSLGFGTDYEQYF. In DNA, the CDR3 is TGTGCCAGCAGCTTGGGTTTCGGGACAGACTACGAGCAGTACTTC.

The chain carries TRBV2 and TRBJ1-4, with D possibly being TRBD1 (6 bases). CDR1 and CDR2 from the germline V gene are SNHLY and FYNNEI. The germline V and J ends were trimmed by 8 bases and 2 bases, with 18 bases remaining between them. The CDR3 sequence is 16 residues long. CDR3 nucleotide sequence: TGTGCCAGCCTAGGGGCAGGGGCCGGCACTAATGAAAAACTGTTTTTT. Residues: CASLGAGAGTNEKLFF.

The V gene is TRBV5-1, the J gene TRBJ1-3; TRBD1 matches 12 bases. Germline V gene sequence: CDR1 SGHRS, CDR2 YFSETQ. This CDR3 is built from 19 residues. J was trimmed by 4 bases and V by 4 bases; bases with no gene match: 15. CDR3 amino acids: CASSPRGPGTGGRGNTIYF. CDR3 DNA: TGCGCCAGCAGCCCACGAGGACCCGGGACAGGGGGCCGGGGAAACACCATATATTTT.

The chain uses TRBV2 and TRBJ1-6; the match to TRBD1 covers 8 bases. Germline V gene data show CDR1 as SNHLY and CDR2 as FYNNEI. The length of the CDR3 is 13 residues. Germline trimming cut 8 bases from V and 8 bases from J; bases unmatched to any gene: 5. The CDR3 sequence is CASSDRVDSPLHF. CDR3 DNA: TGTGCCAGCTCGGACAGGGTCGATTCACCCCTCCACTTT.

This chain links TRBV5-1 with TRBJ2-2, with TRBD1 matching over 7 bases. CDR3 length equals 15 residues. Per the germline V gene, CDR1 is SGHRS and CDR2 is YFSETQ. V gave up 2 bases and J gave up 1 base; unmatched junction bases: 2. CDR3 amino acids: CASSLRTGNTGELFF. CDR3 bases: TGCGCCAGCAGCTTAAGGACAGGGAACACCGGGGAGCTGTTTTTT.

This rearrangement joins TRBV20-1 to TRBJ2-5, with a weak D call TRBD2 (6 bases). V lost 3 bases, J lost 5 bases, and 7 bases lay in between. The germline CDR1 and CDR2 sequences are DFQATT and SNEGSKA (reference sequence). This CDR3 has 11 residues. CDR3: CSARAGETQYF. CDR3 in DNA: TGCAGTGCTAGGGCGGGGGAGACCCAGTACTTC.

In the case of this clone: One end of the junction fails to match germline, which may point to a read error. This rearrangement joins TRBV27 to TRBJ1-5, with a weak D call TRBD1 (6 bases). The CDR3 spans 16 residues. From germline, CDR1 is MNHEY and CDR2 SMNVEV (reference sequence). The CDR3 region is CAGSFYRTGMVQPQHF. CDR3 bases: TGTGCCGGCAGTTTCTACCGTACAGGGATGGTTCAGCCCCAGCATTTT.

The chain joins TRBV7-9 to TRBJ1-1; TRBD1 might be the D (5 bases). The V and J ends lost 10 bases and 5 bases respectively, with 23 bases between them. The V gene's germline CDR1 is SEHNR and CDR2 FQNEAQ (reference sequence). This CDR3 region has 15 residues. As DNA, the CDR3 is TGTGCCACCCACCTCACGCGGGGCCTCGATACTGAAGCTTTCTTT. Protein sequence: CATHLTRGLDTEAFF. The full variable domain, its missing parts supplied by reference TRBV7-9 and TRBJ1-1, is DTGVSQNPRHKITKRGQNVTFRCDPISEHNRLYWYRQTLGQGPEFLTYFQNEAQLEKSRLLSDRFSAERPKGSFSTLEIQRTEQGDSAMYLCATHLTRGLDTEAFFGQGTRLTVV.

This rearrangement joins TRBV12-5 to TRBJ2-3; D is unresolved. Trimming shortened V by 2 bases and J by 9 bases, and 6 bases separated the two germline ends. Germline lookup yields CDR1 LGHNT and CDR2 FRNRAP. The length of the CDR3 is 11 residues. The CDR3 coding sequence is TGTGCTAGTGGTTTGCCGCGAACGCAGTATTTT. Its protein is CASGLPRTQYF.

This chain uses TRBV6-1 with TRBJ2-3; 7 positions agree with TRBD2. This CDR3 spans 15 amino acids. CDR1 is MNHNS, CDR2 SASEGT, per germline. The ends lost 6 bases at V and 2 bases at J; junction bases unmatched: 8. The CDR3 protein is CASRDSGYDTDTQYF. DNA for the CDR3: TGTGCCAGCAGAGATAGCGGGTATGACACAGATACGCAGTATTTT.

The V gene is TRBV5-1, the J gene TRBJ2-2; 7 bases are a match to TRBD2. The V gene end was trimmed by 0 bases and the J gene end by 2 bases; junction bases not matched to a gene: 4. CDR3 length: 16 residues. The V gene's germline CDR1 is SGHRS and CDR2 YFSETQ. CDR3 nucleotide sequence: TGCGCCAGCAGCTTGGGCGGGAGTACTAACACCGGGGAGCTGTTTTTT. It is translated as CASSLGGSTNTGELFF.

The rearrangement joins TRBV18 to TRBJ1-2, with TRBD1 matching over 9 bases. From germline, CDR1 is KGHSH and CDR2 LQKENI. This CDR3 has 15 amino acids. The trim removed 3 bases at V and 3 bases at J, leaving 5 bases unmatched. The CDR3 sequence: CASSPSRDRDYGYTF. Here the CDR3 DNA reads TGTGCCAGCTCACCGAGCCGGGACAGGGACTATGGCTACACCTTC.

The chain links TRBV7-3 to TRBJ2-1; D is possibly TRBD2 (5 bases). Germline V lookup: CDR1 SGHTA, CDR2 FQGTGA. Trimming cost V 2 bases and J 9 bases, with 11 bases left between them. The CDR3 extends over 13 amino acids. The CDR3 region is CASSLVAAGEQFF. CDR3 DNA sequence: TGTGCCAGCAGCTTAGTAGCCGCGGGTGAGCAGTTCTTC.